Each of the 8 T cell receptor beta chains below was sequenced from the same sample in a study of blood T cells in healthy people across ages. Primed by a sample-barcoded 5' primer and a J-beta primer mix, a second PCR proceeded for about 6 to 12 cycles. TCRdb reprocessed the 5' RACE reads via MiXCR and lists one record per CDR3 protein. The table lists 1.5 million to 1.9 million distinct CDR3 sequences, roughly 43% of them singletons, with about 3.8% in the top ten. Sequencing was performed on blood. Every receptor here comes from a woman aged 18-29 years in good health.

J is TRBJ2-3 and V is TRBV13, with TRBD1 matching over 10 bases. The CDR3 has 16 amino acids. Germline CDR1 reads PRHDT; CDR2 reads FYEKMQ (reference sequence). Trimming at V came to 1 base and at J to 2 bases, leaving 3 bases not matched to a gene. This CDR3 reads CASSLEGQGFTDTQYF. CDR3 sequence (DNA): TGTGCCAGCAGCTTAGAGGGACAGGGGTTCACAGATACGCAGTATTTT.

The rearrangement uses TRBV5-1 and TRBJ1-1; 8 bases match TRBD1. The germline V gene has CDR1 SGHRS and CDR2 YFSETQ. The CDR3 consists of 18 residues. The V and J ends lost 7 bases and 0 bases, in that order; junction bases with no gene match: 17. The CDR3 region is CASGRLVGQGRVNTEAFF. CDR3 DNA: TGCGCCAGCGGCCGCCTTGTTGGACAGGGTCGTGTGAACACTGAAGCTTTCTTT.

The count of this clonotype is one. CDR3 protein: CASSPWTGARGSPLHF. In DNA form, the CDR3 reads TGTGCCAGCAGCCCCTGGACAGGGGCCCGAGGTTCACCCCTCCACTTT. This chain connects TRBV3-1 to TRBJ1-6; 9 bases match TRBD1. This CDR3 has 16 amino acids. Germline CDR1 is LGHDT and CDR2 is YNNKEL (reference sequence). Unmatched junction bases numbered 10, after V lost 4 bases and J lost 9 bases.

The V and J genes are TRBV12-3 or TRBV12-4 and TRBJ2-7; 10 positions agree with TRBD1. This CDR3 is 15 amino acids long. Unmatched junction bases numbered 10, after V lost 6 bases and J lost 5 bases. CDR3 coding DNA: TGTGCCAGCAGCTCGGGACAGGGGATTAGCAACGAGCAGTACTTC. Residues: CASSSGQGISNEQYF.

Only one count was recorded for this clonotype. One end of the junction fails to match germline, which may point to a read error. CDR3 loop: CGVGPVCGYTF. CDR3 coding DNA: TGCGGCGTTGGTCCGGTCTGTGGCTACACCTTC. This chain joins TRBV29-1 and TRBJ1-2; no clear D. This CDR3 region has 11 residues. The germline V gene has CDR1 SQVTM and CDR2 ANQGSEA.

The chain combines TRBV4-3 with TRBJ1-1; weak D call: TRBD1 (6 bases). Germline values: CDR1 LGHNA, CDR2 YSLEER. The ends were cut back, 0 bases at V and 1 base at J, with 9 bases in the middle. The CDR3 contains 15 residues. The DNA for the CDR3 is TGCGCCAGCAGCCAAGATAAGGACAGGAACACTGAAGCTTTCTTT. It encodes CASSQDKDRNTEAFF.

The chain carries TRBV12-3 or TRBV12-4 and TRBJ1-1; a possible D gene is TRBD1 (5 bases). The CDR3 length is 15 residues. The V end lost 3 bases, the J end lost 3 bases, and 14 bases lay between the germline ends. CDR3 sequence reads: CASSFVMGTDTEAFF. The CDR3 DNA follows: TGTGCCAGCAGTTTTGTTATGGGGACGGACACTGAAGCTTTCTTT.

This clonotype came up a few times. The chain's CDR3 is CSAYNLGQQNNYGYTF. The CDR3 coding sequence is TGCAGTGCTTACAACTTGGGACAGCAAAACAATTATGGCTACACCTTC. The rearrangement joins TRBV20-1 to TRBJ1-2; 7 bases line up with TRBD1. Germline CDR1 and CDR2: DFQATT and SNEGSKA (reference sequence). CDR3 length: 16 amino acids. The ends lost 5 bases at V and 5 bases at J; junction bases unmatched: 17.